The TCR beta chain under discussion was sequenced for a study of T cell responses to AZD1222 COVID-19 vaccine. Comments on this clone: Its target is not known.

Study-level points and caveats: Females outnumbered males among donors, who were mostly white British; clonal diversity was possibly underestimated. Baseline seropositives among AZD1222 recipients totaled only six or seven.

Using immunoSEQ multiplex PCR, the repertoire was profiled, and TCRdb retains in-frame clones only, with some absent. The sample has more than 75,000 clones; roughly 90% are singletons. The CDR3 has 18 amino acids. Germline V gene sequence: CDR1 SGHAT, CDR2 FQNNGV. V lost 5 bases and J lost 0, with 17 bases in between. The V and J genes are TRBV11-2 and TRBJ1-6; D may be TRBD1 (5 bases). The material sequenced was peripheral blood, taken 28 days after the second AZD1222 dose. The receptor comes from an adult who received the AZD1222 COVID-19 vaccine. The CDR3 sequence: CASSPRDFPSSYNSPLHF. The CDR3 DNA reads as TGTGCCAGCAGCCCACGGGACTTCCCGAGCTCCTATAATTCACCCCTCCACTTT.